This T cell receptor beta chain came from a study of cytomegalovirus exposure and HLA in healthy donors. Study-wide points: Researchers counted around 150 TCR beta chains as cytomegalovirus-associated.

This clone was seen once. Its antigen is not known. The PCR was carried out with 60 Vbeta primers and 13 Jbeta primers. TCRdb's copy holds only in-frame clones and misses some; the assay was immunoSEQ multiplex PCR. The repertoire has under 200,000 clones, over 70% of them found once; the top ten carry 2.5% to 3%. Sequenced: PBMCs. The sequence was collected from a woman aged 50 to 65 in good health and CMV-seropositive.

In DNA form, the CDR3 reads TGCGCCAGCAGCTTCCAGCGGGGGGGCCGGGAGACCCAGTACTTC. It specifies CASSFQRGGRETQYF. The chain recombines TRBV5-1 with TRBJ2-5; 10 bases align to TRBD2. V was clipped by 2 bases and J by 5 bases; unmatched bases: 6. The CDR3 runs 15 residues. Germline CDR1 reads SGHRS; CDR2 reads YFSETQ.